Included here is one T cell receptor (beta chain) sequence, with context. From germline, CDR1 is LNHDA and CDR2 SQIVND (reference sequence). The CDR3 contains 17 residues. Trimming removed 0 bases at V and 0 bases at J, with 12 bases between. This sample is drawn from a study of blood T cell repertoires in COVID-19. About the study: Acute-phase and convalescent COVID-19 samples originated in the United States, Italy and Spain.

In the original processing: Using reference gene primer amplification, nucleated cell counts were estimated. Generated by immunoSEQ multiplex PCR, the TCRdb table keeps only in-frame clones and is missing some. That table is the source of V, J and clone size, and D and trimming were worked out from the DNA. The sample carries 65,000 to 95,000 clones, approximately 90% recorded once. Patients at the Seattle site were enrolled during active infection and followed longitudinally. The sample taken for sequencing was peripheral blood. The sequence was obtained from a man aged 45-65 years with COVID-19, enrolled during active disease. This sequence joins TRBV19 and TRBJ2-1; the D is unclear. The chain's CDR3 is CASSIDRTSSSYNEQFF. CDR3 DNA sequence: TGTGCCAGTAGTATAGATAGAACTTCTAGCTCCTACAATGAGCAGTTCTTC. Complete variable domain (other parts from reference TRBV19 and TRBJ2-1): DGGITQSPKYLFRKEGQNVTLSCEQNLNHDAMYWYRQDPGQGLRLIYYSQIVNDFQKGDIAEGYSVSREKKESFPLTVTSAQKNPTAFYLCASSIDRTSSSYNEQFFGPGTRLTVL.